These 8 T cell receptor beta chains originate from one sample sequenced in a study of blood T cells in healthy people across ages. A second PCR of roughly 7 to 11 cycles used a sample-barcoded 5' primer and a J-beta primer mix. TCRdb fed the 5' RACE reads into MiXCR, producing one record per CDR3 protein. The profile shows fewer than 800,000 distinct CDR3 sequences, about 52% of them singletons. Material: blood. Receptors originate from a woman aged 55-69 years in good health.

The chain employs TRBV5-6 and TRBJ1-1, with D possibly matching TRBD1 (6 bases). Trimming left V 4 bases short and J 0 bases short, with 13 bases between. The CDR3 loop spans 15 amino acids. In germline, CDR1 is SGHDT, CDR2 YYEEEE. The CDR3 DNA sequence: TGTGCCAGCAGCCCGGACAGATCATTGAACACTGAAGCTTTCTTT. Its protein product is CASSPDRSLNTEAFF.

Remarks on this clonotype: This may be a read error: a much more frequent sequence differs by one nucleotide. The genes are TRBV12-3 or TRBV12-4 and TRBJ2-2, with 8 bases lining up with TRBD2. The CDR3 runs to 17 residues. J was trimmed by 7 bases and V by 3 bases; bases with no gene match: 13. CDR3 in amino acids: CASSFQREIWDNGELFF. CDR3 DNA: TGTGCCAGCAGTTTCCAGCGGGAGATATGGGACAACGGGGAGCTGTTTTTT.

This clonotype appeared once. The junction differs from germline at one of its ends, possibly a read error. The chain couples TRBV29-1 to TRBJ1-2; D is uncertain. Germline-derived CDR1 and CDR2 are SQVTM and ANQGSEA. This CDR3 has 11 amino acids. This CDR3 is CSGSANCGYTF. CDR3 bases: TGCAGCGGTTCAGCCAACTGTGGCTACACCTTC.

This chain uses TRBV5-1 with TRBJ1-3, with D possibly matching TRBD1 (6 bases). V was pared by 3 bases and J by 1 base, with 14 bases between. The length of the CDR3 is 16 residues. CDR1 and CDR2 (germline): SGHRS, YFSETQ. CDR3 nucleotides: TGCGCCAGCAGCTCCGGCCTAAGGGGGTCTGGAAACACCATATATTTT. Translated: CASSSGLRGSGNTIYF.

The chain is built from TRBV2 and TRBJ2-3; D is undetermined. The CDR3 consists of 13 residues. Germline CDR1 and CDR2: SNHLY and FYNNEI. With 7 bases removed from V and 2 bases from J, the gap between germline ends came to 10 bases. Here the CDR3 reads CASITRLTDTQYF. Written as DNA, the CDR3 is TGTGCCAGCATTACGCGGCTCACAGATACGCAGTATTTT.

This sequence joins TRBV20-1 and TRBJ2-3, with 8 nucleotides matching TRBD2. The trim removed 1 base at V and 3 bases at J, leaving 3 bases unmatched. Germline values: CDR1 DFQATT, CDR2 SNEGSKA (reference sequence). CDR3 length: 14 residues. The CDR3 coding sequence is TGCAGTGCTAGAGTGCGACTAGCGACAGATACGCAGTATTTT. This translates into CSARVRLATDTQYF.

The rearrangement joins TRBV27 to TRBJ1-2; 9 nucleotides agree with TRBD1. Germline CDR1 MNHEY, CDR2 SMNVEV (reference sequence). V gave up 6 bases and J gave up 4 bases; unmatched junction bases: 6. The CDR3 is made up of 14 amino acids. CDR3 region: CASRNRGLGYGYTF. CDR3 DNA sequence: TGTGCCAGCAGGAACAGGGGGCTCGGCTATGGCTACACCTTC.

This clonotype was observed a single time. J is TRBJ2-3 and V is TRBV20-1; TRBD2 aligns across 9 bases. V was pared by 5 bases and J by 4 bases, with 7 bases of the junction left unmatched. The CDR3 has 14 residues. Germline V CDR1 and CDR2: DFQATT, SNEGSKA (reference sequence). The CDR3 sequence: CSAVLAGASDTQYF. The CDR3 DNA reads as TGCAGTGCTGTTTTAGCGGGGGCTTCAGATACGCAGTATTTT.